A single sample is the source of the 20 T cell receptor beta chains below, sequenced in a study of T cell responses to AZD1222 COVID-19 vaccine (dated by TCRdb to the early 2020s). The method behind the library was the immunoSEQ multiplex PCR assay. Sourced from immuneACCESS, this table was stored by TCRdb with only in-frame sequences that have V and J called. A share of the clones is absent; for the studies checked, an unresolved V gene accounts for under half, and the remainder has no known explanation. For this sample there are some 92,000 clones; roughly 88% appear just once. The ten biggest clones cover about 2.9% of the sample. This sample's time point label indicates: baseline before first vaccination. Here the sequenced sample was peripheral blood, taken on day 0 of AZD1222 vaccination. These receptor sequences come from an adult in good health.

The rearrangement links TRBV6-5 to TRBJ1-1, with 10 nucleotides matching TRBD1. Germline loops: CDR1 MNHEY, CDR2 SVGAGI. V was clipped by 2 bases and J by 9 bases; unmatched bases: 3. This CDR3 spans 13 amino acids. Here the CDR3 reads CASSYGDRGKAFF. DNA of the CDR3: TGTGCCAGCAGTTACGGGGACAGGGGTAAAGCTTTCTTT.

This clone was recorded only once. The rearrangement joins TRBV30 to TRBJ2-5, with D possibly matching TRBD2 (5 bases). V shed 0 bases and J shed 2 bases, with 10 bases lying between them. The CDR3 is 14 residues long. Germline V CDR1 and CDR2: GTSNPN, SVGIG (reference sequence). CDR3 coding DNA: TGTGCCTGGAGTGTAGCGGTACCTCAAGAGACCCAGTACTTC. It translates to CAWSVAVPQETQYF.

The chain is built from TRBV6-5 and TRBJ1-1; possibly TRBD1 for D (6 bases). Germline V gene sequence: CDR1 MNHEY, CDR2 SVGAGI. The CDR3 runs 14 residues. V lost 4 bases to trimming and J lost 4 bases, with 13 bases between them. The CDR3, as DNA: TGTGCCAGCAGTTCCCAGGGGTTGTTCACTGAAGCTTTCTTT. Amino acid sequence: CASSSQGLFTEAFF.

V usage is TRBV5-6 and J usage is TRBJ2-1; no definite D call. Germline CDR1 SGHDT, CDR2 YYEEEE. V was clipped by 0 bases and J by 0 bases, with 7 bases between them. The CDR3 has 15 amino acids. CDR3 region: CASSLGLDSYNEQFF. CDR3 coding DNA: TGTGCCAGCAGCTTGGGGCTAGACTCCTACAATGAGCAGTTCTTC.

The CDR3 sequence: CASRELAGVTDTQYF. In DNA, the CDR3 is TGCGCCAGCAGGGAACTAGCGGGAGTGACAGATACGCAGTATTTT. The chain has TRBV5-1 and TRBJ2-3; 11 bases map to TRBD2. The CDR3 is made up of 15 amino acids. Losses at the gene ends were 5 bases for V and 3 bases for J; bases not matched to a gene: 5. CDR1 SGHRS and CDR2 YFSETQ come from the germline V gene.

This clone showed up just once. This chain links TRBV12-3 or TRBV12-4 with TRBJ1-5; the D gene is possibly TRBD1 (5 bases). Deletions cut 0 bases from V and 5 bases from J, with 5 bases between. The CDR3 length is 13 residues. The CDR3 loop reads CASSLAGDQPQHF. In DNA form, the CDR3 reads TGTGCCAGCAGTTTAGCGGGGGATCAGCCCCAGCATTTT.

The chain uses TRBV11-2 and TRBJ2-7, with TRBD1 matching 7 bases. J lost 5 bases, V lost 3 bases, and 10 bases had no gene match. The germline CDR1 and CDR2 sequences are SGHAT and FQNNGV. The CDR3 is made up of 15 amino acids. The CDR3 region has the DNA TGTGCCAGCAGCTTCCACAGGGGCAGGGGGAACGAGCAGTACTTC. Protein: CASSFHRGRGNEQYF.

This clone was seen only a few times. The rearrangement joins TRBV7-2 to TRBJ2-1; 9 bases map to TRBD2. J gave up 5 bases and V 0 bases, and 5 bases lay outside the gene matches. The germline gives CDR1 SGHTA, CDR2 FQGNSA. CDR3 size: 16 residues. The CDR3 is CASSLAGTSTNNEQFF. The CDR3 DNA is TGTGCCAGCAGCTTAGCGGGGACTAGCACAAACAATGAGCAGTTCTTC.

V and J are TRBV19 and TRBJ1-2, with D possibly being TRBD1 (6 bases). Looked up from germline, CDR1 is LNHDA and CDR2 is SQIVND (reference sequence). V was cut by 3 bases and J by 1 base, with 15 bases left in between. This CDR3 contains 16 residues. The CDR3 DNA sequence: TGTGCCAGTAGTATGGGCCGGGGGACACTTAACTATGGCTACACCTTC. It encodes CASSMGRGTLNYGYTF.

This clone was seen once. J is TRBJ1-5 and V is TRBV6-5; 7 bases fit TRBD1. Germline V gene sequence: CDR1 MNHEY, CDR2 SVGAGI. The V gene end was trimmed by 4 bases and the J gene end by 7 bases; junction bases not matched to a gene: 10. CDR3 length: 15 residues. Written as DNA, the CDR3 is TGTGCCAGCAGTTCATTGACAGGGAGGGACCAGCCCCAGCATTTT. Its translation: CASSSLTGRDQPQHF.

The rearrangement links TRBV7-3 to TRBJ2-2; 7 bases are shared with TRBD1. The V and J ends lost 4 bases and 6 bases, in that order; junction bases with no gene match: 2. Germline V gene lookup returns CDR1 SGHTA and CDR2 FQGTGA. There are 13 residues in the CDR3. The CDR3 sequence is CASSSTGAGELFF. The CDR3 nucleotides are TGTGCCAGCAGCTCCACAGGGGCCGGGGAGCTGTTTTTT.

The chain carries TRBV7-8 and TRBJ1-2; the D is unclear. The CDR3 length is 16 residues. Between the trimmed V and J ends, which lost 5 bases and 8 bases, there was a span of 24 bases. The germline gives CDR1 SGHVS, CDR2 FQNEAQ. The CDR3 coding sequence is TGTGCCAGCAGCGAGAAGTTCCCGGGTACGGTCGGCGGCTACACCTTC. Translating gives CASSEKFPGTVGGYTF.

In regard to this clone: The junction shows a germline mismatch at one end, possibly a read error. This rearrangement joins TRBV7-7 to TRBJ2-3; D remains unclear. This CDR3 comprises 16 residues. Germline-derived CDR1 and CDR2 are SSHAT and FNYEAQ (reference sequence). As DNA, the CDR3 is TGTGCTAGCAGCTTTAGTACCACCCCGGGCACAGATACGCAGTATTTT. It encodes CASSFSTTPGTDTQYF. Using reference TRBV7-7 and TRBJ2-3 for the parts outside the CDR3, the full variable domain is GAGVSQSPRYKVTKRGQDVTLRCDPISSHATLYWYQQALGQGPEFLTYFNYEAQPDKSGLPSDRFSAERPEGSISTLTIQRTEQRDSAMYRCASSFSTTPGTDTQYFGPGTRLTVL.

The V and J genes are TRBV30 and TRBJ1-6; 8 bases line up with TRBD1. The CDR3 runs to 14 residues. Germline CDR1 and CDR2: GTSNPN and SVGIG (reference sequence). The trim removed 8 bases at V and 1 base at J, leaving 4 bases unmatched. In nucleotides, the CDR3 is TGTGCCCTCGACAGGGGTTCCTATAATTCACCCCTCCACTTT. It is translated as CALDRGSYNSPLHF.

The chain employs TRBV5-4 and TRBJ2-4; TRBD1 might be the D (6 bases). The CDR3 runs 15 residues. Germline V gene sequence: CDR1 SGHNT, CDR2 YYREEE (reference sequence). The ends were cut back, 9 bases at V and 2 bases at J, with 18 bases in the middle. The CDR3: CATSPTGQSKNIQYF. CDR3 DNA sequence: TGTGCCACCTCCCCGACAGGTCAATCCAAAAACATTCAGTACTTC.

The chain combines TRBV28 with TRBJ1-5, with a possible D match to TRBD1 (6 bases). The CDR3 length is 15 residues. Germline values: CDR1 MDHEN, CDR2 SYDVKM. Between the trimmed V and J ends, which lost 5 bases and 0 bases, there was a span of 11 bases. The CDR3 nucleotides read TGTGCCAGCAGTGCTACAGGGATTAGCAATCAGCCCCAGCATTTT. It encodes CASSATGISNQPQHF.

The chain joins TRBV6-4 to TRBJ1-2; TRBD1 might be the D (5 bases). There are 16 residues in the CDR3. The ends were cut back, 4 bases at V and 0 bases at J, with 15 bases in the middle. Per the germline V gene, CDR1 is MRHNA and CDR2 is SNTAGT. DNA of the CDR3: TGTGCCAGCAGTGTTTCATCAGGGACCGCTAACTATGGCTACACCTTC. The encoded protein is CASSVSSGTANYGYTF.

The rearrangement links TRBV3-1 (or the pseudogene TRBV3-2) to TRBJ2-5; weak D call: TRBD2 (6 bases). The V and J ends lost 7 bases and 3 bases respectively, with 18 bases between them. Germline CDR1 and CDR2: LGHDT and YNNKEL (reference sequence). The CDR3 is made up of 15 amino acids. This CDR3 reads CASNIWGSGEETQYF. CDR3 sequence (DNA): TGTGCCAGCAACATATGGGGTAGCGGAGAAGAGACCCAGTACTTC.

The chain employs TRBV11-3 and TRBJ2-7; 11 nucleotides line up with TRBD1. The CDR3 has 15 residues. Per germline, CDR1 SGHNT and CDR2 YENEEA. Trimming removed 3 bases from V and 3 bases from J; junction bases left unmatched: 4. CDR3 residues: CASSFSGTGGYEQYF. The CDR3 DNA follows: TGTGCCAGCAGCTTTTCCGGGACAGGGGGCTACGAGCAGTACTTC.

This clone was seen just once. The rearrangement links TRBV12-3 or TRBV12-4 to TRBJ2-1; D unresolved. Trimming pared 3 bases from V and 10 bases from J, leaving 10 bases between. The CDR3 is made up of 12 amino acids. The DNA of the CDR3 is TGTGCCAGCAGTTTTAGCTCAATGGAGCAGTTCTTC. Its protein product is CASSFSSMEQFF.